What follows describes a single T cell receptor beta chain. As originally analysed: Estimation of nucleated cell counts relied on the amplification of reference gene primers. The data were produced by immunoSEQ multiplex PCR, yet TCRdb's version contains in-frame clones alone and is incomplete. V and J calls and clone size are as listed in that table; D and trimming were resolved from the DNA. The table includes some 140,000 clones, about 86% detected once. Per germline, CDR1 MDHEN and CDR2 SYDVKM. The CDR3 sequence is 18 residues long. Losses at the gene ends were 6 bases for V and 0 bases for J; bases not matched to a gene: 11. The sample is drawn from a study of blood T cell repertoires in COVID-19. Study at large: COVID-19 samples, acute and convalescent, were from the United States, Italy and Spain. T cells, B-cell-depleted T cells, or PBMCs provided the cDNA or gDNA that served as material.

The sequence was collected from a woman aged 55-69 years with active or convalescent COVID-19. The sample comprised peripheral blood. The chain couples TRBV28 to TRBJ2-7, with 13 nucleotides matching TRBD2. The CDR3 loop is CASSWGTSGASSSYEQYV. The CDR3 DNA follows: TGTGCCAGCAGCTGGGGGACTAGCGGGGCCAGTAGCTCCTACGAGCAGTACGTC.